This entry describes one T cell receptor (beta chain). V was trimmed by 5 bases and J by 6 bases, leaving 11 bases between them. The CDR3 is 12 residues long. Germline V lookup: CDR1 SEHNR, CDR2 FQNEAQ (reference sequence). The data derive from a study of blood T cell repertoires in COVID-19. Overall study: Some COVID-19 samples were acute and others convalescent; all came from the United States, Italy and Spain. Sample material is recorded as cDNA or gDNA derived from T cells, B-cell-depleted T cells, or PBMCs.

Study processing details: Amplification with reference gene primers provided the estimates of nucleated cell counts. Only in-frame clones appear in the TCRdb table, and some are missing; sequencing was by immunoSEQ multiplex PCR. V, J and clone size were drawn from that table, and D and trimming were deduced from the DNA. The table has about 120,000 clones, 65% to 85% seen once. The rearrangement links TRBV7-9 to TRBJ2-7; tentatively, D is TRBD1 (6 bases). The specimen was peripheral blood. The origin of this receptor is a man in his 70s with acute or convalescent COVID-19. The CDR3 spells CASSPRGGEQYF. The CDR3 DNA is TGTGCCAGCAGCCCCCGAGGGGGCGAGCAGTACTTC.